This passage covers 20 T cell receptor beta chains from one sample sequenced in a study of T cell responses to AZD1222 COVID-19 vaccine. Profiled with immunoSEQ multiplex PCR; TCRdb holds only in-frame clones, not every one. This table holds about 160,000 clones, about 91% found once. Sequenced material: peripheral blood, taken on day 0 of MenACWY control vaccination. All receptors come from an adult in good health.

The chain employs TRBV27 and TRBJ2-7; 7 nucleotides align to TRBD2. The CDR3 runs to 15 residues. Trimming took 0 bases from V and 4 from J; bases not matched to a gene: 6. Germline V gives CDR1 MNHEY, CDR2 SMNVEV (reference sequence). The CDR3 DNA reads as TGTGCCAGCAGTTTATCTGCGGGAGCGAGGTACGAGCAGTACTTC. Amino acids: CASSLSAGARYEQYF.

This chain uses TRBV28 with TRBJ1-1; D call uncertain. Germline lookup yields CDR1 MDHEN and CDR2 SYDVKM. The CDR3 is made up of 14 amino acids. Trimming shortened V by 5 bases and J by 1 base, and 11 bases separated the two germline ends. The CDR3 DNA sequence: TGTGCCAGCAGTCCAGCCAGGTGGAACACTGAAGCTTTCTTT. Translation: CASSPARWNTEAFF.

J is TRBJ1-2 and V is TRBV7-2; D is perhaps TRBD1 (5 bases). Germline CDR1 is SGHTA and CDR2 is FQGNSA. Trimming shortened V by 1 base and J by 3 bases, and 12 bases separated the two germline ends. The CDR3 loop spans 15 amino acids. The CDR3 here is CASSLDTGTDYGYTF. The CDR3 DNA follows: TGTGCCAGCAGCTTAGATACCGGGACGGACTATGGCTACACCTTC. Variable domain in full (rest from reference TRBV7-2 and TRBJ1-2): GAGVSQSPSNKVTEKGKDVELRCDPISGHTALYWYRQSLGQGLEFLIYFQGNSAPDKSGLPSDRFSAERTGGSVSTLTIQRTQQEDSAVYLCASSLDTGTDYGYTFGSGTRLTVV.

The rearrangement links TRBV7-9 to TRBJ1-1; D is uncertain. Trimming removed 5 bases from V and 1 base from J, with 14 bases in between. This CDR3 region has 15 residues. From germline, CDR1 is SEHNR and CDR2 FQNEAQ (reference sequence). The CDR3, as DNA: TGTGCCAGCAGCCCCGGCAGACCTCCGAACACTGAAGCTTTCTTT. Translating it yields CASSPGRPPNTEAFF.

The CDR3 DNA follows: TGTGCCTGGACTCAAGGACTAGCGGGAGGCGCAGATACGCAGTATTTT. This sequence encodes CAWTQGLAGGADTQYF. The chain links TRBV30 to TRBJ2-3; 14 nucleotides agree with TRBD2. CDR3 length: 16 residues. The germline gives CDR1 GTSNPN, CDR2 SVGIG (reference sequence). After removal of 4 bases from V and 4 bases from J, the junction contained 7 bases not matched to a gene.

This sequence joins TRBV7-6 and TRBJ1-1; D unresolved. Trimming cost V 0 bases and J 0 bases, with 5 bases left between them. The CDR3 extends over 14 amino acids. The germline V gene encodes CDR1 SGHVS and CDR2 FNYEAQ. This CDR3 is CASSLAKVNTEAFF. In DNA form, the CDR3 reads TGTGCCAGCAGCTTAGCCAAGGTGAACACTGAAGCTTTCTTT.

The chain joins TRBV6-2 or TRBV6-3 to TRBJ2-5; TRBD1 or TRBD2 may be the D gene (6 bases each). This CDR3 region has 16 residues. Trimming took off 5 bases at V and 0 bases at J, with 16 bases between the two ends. The germline V gene has CDR1 MNHEY and CDR2 SVGEGT. The CDR3 here is CASSPLGGQYQETQYF. The DNA for the CDR3 is TGTGCCAGCAGTCCACTGGGGGGCCAGTACCAAGAGACCCAGTACTTC.

V usage is TRBV7-7 and J usage is TRBJ2-2; 10 bases align to TRBD1. V was pared by 4 bases and J by 5 bases, with 4 bases of the junction left unmatched. This CDR3 is 15 amino acids long. Looked up from germline, CDR1 is SSHAT and CDR2 is FNYEAQ (reference sequence). The CDR3 nucleotides read TGTGCCAGCAGCTCCAGGACAGGGGGAACCGGGGAGCTGTTTTTT. Amino acids: CASSSRTGGTGELFF.

V gene TRBV5-1 combines with J gene TRBJ2-3; possibly TRBD2 for D (5 bases). Germline V gene sequence: CDR1 SGHRS, CDR2 YFSETQ. The CDR3 has 15 residues. V lost 4 bases and J lost 0, with 12 bases in between. CDR3 nucleotide sequence: TGCGCCAGCAGCACCGGACTTTTAAGCACAGATACGCAGTATTTT. The encoded protein is CASSTGLLSTDTQYF.

The chain has TRBV11-3 and TRBJ2-3; 11 bases map to TRBD2. Germline V gene lookup returns CDR1 SGHNT and CDR2 YENEEA. This CDR3 has 16 amino acids. V was clipped by 7 bases and J by 0 bases; unmatched bases: 6. The CDR3 loop is CASILAGGLSTDTQYF. The CDR3 bases are TGTGCCAGCATCCTAGCGGGAGGTCTTAGCACAGATACGCAGTATTTT.

The chain is built from TRBV10-1 and TRBJ2-1; TRBD2 aligns across 12 bases. Trimming cost V 2 bases and J 6 bases; bases outside gene matches: 8. Per germline, CDR1 WNHNN and CDR2 SYGVQD (reference sequence). The CDR3 sequence is 17 residues long. The CDR3 DNA follows: TGCGCCAGCAGTGAGGCAAGACTAGCGGGAGTAGGCAATGAGCAGTTCTTC. This translates into CASSEARLAGVGNEQFF.

This chain links TRBV2 with TRBJ2-7; 12 nucleotides match TRBD2. The V segment lost 6 bases and the J segment 7 bases; nucleotides outside the gene matches: 7. The CDR3 has 14 residues. Germline V gene lookup returns CDR1 SNHLY and CDR2 FYNNEI. Here the CDR3 reads CASRRLAGVQEQYF. DNA of the CDR3: TGTGCCAGCAGAAGACTAGCGGGAGTTCAAGAGCAGTACTTC.

The chain joins TRBV19 to TRBJ2-5; D not resolved. The germline V gene encodes CDR1 LNHDA and CDR2 SQIVND (reference sequence). The V and J ends lost 1 base and 3 bases respectively, with 6 bases between them. The CDR3 consists of 13 residues. This chain's CDR3 is CASSIGSEETQYF. The CDR3, as DNA: TGTGCCAGTAGTATAGGCAGCGAAGAGACCCAGTACTTC.

The chain combines TRBV20-1 with TRBJ2-7, with no clear D. Germline lookup yields CDR1 DFQATT and CDR2 SNEGSKA (reference sequence). V gave up 5 bases and J gave up 5 bases, with 10 bases separating them. This CDR3 spans 11 amino acids. The CDR3 nucleotides are TGCAGTGCTGGGCCCCACGACGAGCAGTACTTC. Protein: CSAGPHDEQYF.

V gene TRBV9 combines with J gene TRBJ2-3, with D tentatively TRBD1 (6 bases). The CDR3 runs to 14 residues. Trimming stripped 0 bases from V and 4 bases from J, with 9 bases between. Germline values: CDR1 SGDLS, CDR2 YYNGEE. The CDR3 protein is CASSVGTGSDTQYF. CDR3 coding DNA: TGTGCCAGCAGCGTAGGCACAGGGTCAGATACGCAGTATTTT.

The chain has TRBV28 and TRBJ2-6; D is unclear. Germline V CDR1 and CDR2: MDHEN, SYDVKM. V was shortened by 3 bases and J by 0 bases, with 12 bases between the two germline ends. This CDR3 contains 17 residues. As DNA, the CDR3 is TGTGCCAGCAGTTTCCGACGACCGAGCTCTGGGGCCAACGTCCTGACTTTC. Its translation is CASSFRRPSSGANVLTF.

This clone was observed a few times. The chain employs TRBV28 and TRBJ1-6; 7 bases line up with TRBD1. Germline V gene data show CDR1 as MDHEN and CDR2 as SYDVKM. CDR3 length: 18 residues. The J segment lost 7 bases and the V segment lost 6 bases, leaving 18 bases of the junction unmatched. CDR3 sequence (DNA): TGTGCCAGCAGCCTAGGGACAGTCCTATTACGGGGAAATTCACCCCTCCACTTT. This encodes CASSLGTVLLRGNSPLHF.

This sequence joins TRBV4-1 and TRBJ2-1; 10 nucleotides agree with TRBD1. The CDR3 is 16 amino acids. Germline V CDR1 and CDR2: MGHRA, YSYEKL. Germline trimming cut 6 bases from V and 2 bases from J; bases unmatched to any gene: 7. DNA for the CDR3: TGCGCCAGCAGGATGACTGGGACAGGGGCCTACAATGAGCAGTTCTTC. Residues: CASRMTGTGAYNEQFF.

This clone was counted only a few times. The chain carries TRBV15 and TRBJ1-5; D uncertain. Trimming shortened V by 0 bases and J by 5 bases, and 11 bases separated the two germline ends. Looked up from germline, CDR1 is LNHNV and CDR2 is YYDKDF (reference sequence). The CDR3 is 15 amino acids. DNA of the CDR3: TGTGCCACCAGCAGAGACCCGGTTCGGGATCAGCCCCAGCATTTT. Translating gives CATSRDPVRDQPQHF.

The gene calls are TRBV30 and TRBJ1-1; D is possibly TRBD1 (6 bases). The V gene lost 5 bases and the J gene lost 11 bases, with 18 bases spanning the gap. The CDR3 is 12 amino acids. Germline V CDR1 and CDR2: GTSNPN, SVGIG (reference sequence). DNA for the CDR3: TGTGCCTGGTCTTCACTCGGGGGCCGGGCTTTCTTT. Translation: CAWSSLGGRAFF.